Below are 22 T cell receptor beta chains sequenced from a single sample in a study of blood T cell repertoires in COVID-19. Produced via immunoSEQ multiplex PCR; TCRdb's table is partial and in-frame only. Of approximately 150,000 clones detected, approximately 84% appear once; the ten largest clones hold 5.6%. Sequencing used PBMCs or T cells enriched from blood (not recorded which). These receptors originate from a woman between 40 and 55 years old with acute COVID-19.

This chain uses TRBV7-8 with TRBJ2-7, with D perhaps matching TRBD1 (6 bases). Germline V gene sequence: CDR1 SGHVS, CDR2 FQNEAQ. V lost 0 bases to trimming and J lost 1 base, with 13 bases between them. This CDR3 contains 16 residues. The DNA for the CDR3 is TGTGCCAGCAGCTTAGCCCTCCTGGACAGATCCTACGAGCAGTACTTC. It codes for CASSLALLDRSYEQYF.

J is TRBJ2-1 and V is TRBV5-1, with 12 bases that match TRBD1. CDR1 and CDR2 from the germline V gene are SGHRS and YFSETQ. Trimming at V came to 4 bases and at J to 8 bases, leaving 10 bases not matched to a gene. This CDR3 is built from 16 residues. CDR3 in DNA: TGCGCCAGCAGCCCTGATATGGGACAGGGGGCCTATGAGCAGTTCTTC. Translation gives CASSPDMGQGAYEQFF.

This clone was counted once. J is TRBJ2-2 and V is TRBV5-6; TRBD1 is a possible D gene (6 bases). CDR3 size: 14 residues. Germline lookup yields CDR1 SGHDT and CDR2 YYEEEE. The V end was cut by 4 bases, the J end by 6 bases, with 13 bases between. The CDR3 DNA reads TGTGCCAGCAGCCGGGACACCGGGGCCGGGGAGCTGTTTTTT. This translates into CASSRDTGAGELFF.

This clone was seen only once. This chain links TRBV5-6 with TRBJ1-6, with a possible D match to TRBD1 (5 bases). The CDR3 extends over 13 amino acids. V lost 4 bases and J 7 bases, leaving 9 bases between the germline ends. CDR1 is SGHDT and CDR2 is YYEEEE in the germline V gene. The CDR3 reads CASSPRGNSPLHF. The CDR3 bases are TGTGCCAGCAGCCCTAGGGGCAATTCACCCCTCCACTTT.

The CDR3 is CASSVGPATSGSNEQFF. The CDR3 coding sequence is TGTGCCAGCAGCGTAGGTCCGGCGACTAGCGGGAGCAATGAGCAGTTCTTC. The genes are TRBV9 and TRBJ2-1; 12 bases fit TRBD2. Germline-derived CDR1 and CDR2 are SGDLS and YYNGEE. The junction had 7 bases not matched to a gene; V was cut back by 0 bases and J by 6 bases. CDR3 length equals 17 residues.

This chain links TRBV11-3 with TRBJ2-4; 14 bases line up with TRBD2. Germline-derived CDR1 and CDR2 are SGHNT and YENEEA. The CDR3 spans 18 residues. J lost 4 bases, V lost 6 bases, and 11 bases had no gene match. The CDR3 sequence is CASRASGLAGGKKNIQYF. In nucleotides, the CDR3 is TGTGCCAGCAGGGCTAGCGGACTAGCGGGAGGAAAGAAAAACATTCAGTACTTC.

The rearrangement uses TRBV19 and TRBJ2-1; no definite D call. The CDR3 spans 14 residues. The germline V and J ends were trimmed by 5 bases and 3 bases, with 11 bases remaining between them. Germline CDR1 reads LNHDA; CDR2 reads SQIVND (reference sequence). The CDR3 coding sequence is TGTGCCAGTAGTCGCGAGTTCATCTACAATGAGCAGTTCTTC. This sequence encodes CASSREFIYNEQFF.

This clone was detected once. The rearrangement links TRBV15 to TRBJ2-7, with TRBD2 matching over 11 bases. The ends lost 0 bases at V and 4 bases at J; junction bases unmatched: 2. The CDR3 covers 15 residues. Looked up from germline, CDR1 is LNHNV and CDR2 is YYDKDF (reference sequence). This CDR3 is CATSRDRTSGYEQYF. The CDR3, as DNA: TGTGCCACCAGCAGAGATAGGACTAGCGGGTACGAGCAGTACTTC.

This clone was picked up many times. The V gene is TRBV19, the J gene TRBJ2-1; 11 nucleotides line up with TRBD2. After removal of 4 bases from V and 0 bases from J, the junction contained 17 bases not matched to a gene. Germline loops: CDR1 LNHDA, CDR2 SQIVND (reference sequence). The CDR3 covers 21 residues. In DNA form, the CDR3 reads TGTGCCAGTAGTACGGACATCATGCCGGGACTAGCGGTTAGCTCCTACAATGAGCAGTTCTTC. This translates into CASSTDIMPGLAVSSYNEQFF.

The rearrangement links TRBV3-1 (or the pseudogene TRBV3-2) to TRBJ2-1; TRBD2 matches 8 bases. Germline V gene lookup returns CDR1 LGHDT and CDR2 YNNKEL (reference sequence). The CDR3 has 16 amino acids. V was clipped by 4 bases and J by 7 bases; unmatched bases: 12. DNA for the CDR3: TGTGCCAGCAGCCCTAAACCGGGACTAGTAGGTAATGAGCAGTTCTTC. Protein sequence: CASSPKPGLVGNEQFF.

This chain joins TRBV7-3 and TRBJ2-3, with TRBD2 identical over 7 bases. This CDR3 region has 17 residues. J was trimmed by 0 bases and V by 5 bases; bases with no gene match: 11. Germline V gene sequence: CDR1 SGHTA, CDR2 FQGTGA. The CDR3: CASSPRPLASSTDTQYF. The CDR3 DNA reads TGTGCCAGCAGCCCCCGCCCACTAGCGTCGAGCACAGATACGCAGTATTTT.

The V call is TRBV7-8, the J call TRBJ2-5; 10 nucleotides align to TRBD2. The CDR3 is made up of 20 amino acids. V lost 0 bases, J lost 5 bases, and 18 bases stayed unmatched. Germline V CDR1 and CDR2: SGHVS, FQNEAQ. The CDR3 DNA sequence: TGTGCCAGCAGCTTAGCGCAAGGGGCTAGCGGGAGTATTACTCATGAGACCCAGTACTTC. Amino acids: CASSLAQGASGSITHETQYF.

The chain uses TRBV19 and TRBJ1-1; D uncertain. V gave up 4 bases and J gave up 0 bases, with 18 bases separating them. CDR3 size: 17 residues. Germline V gene lookup returns CDR1 LNHDA and CDR2 SQIVND (reference sequence). The CDR3 sequence: CASSSPRGPNMNTEAFF. The CDR3, as DNA: TGTGCCAGTAGTAGCCCGCGGGGTCCGAATATGAACACTGAAGCTTTCTTT.

The chain links TRBV2 to TRBJ2-7; the D gene is possibly TRBD1 (5 bases). V was pared by 6 bases and J by 0 bases, with 9 bases between. CDR3 length: 13 residues. The V gene's germline CDR1 is SNHLY and CDR2 FYNNEI. The DNA of the CDR3 is TGTGCCAGCAGGACCGACAGCTCCTACGAGCAGTACGTC. It specifies CASRTDSSYEQYV.

The V and J genes are TRBV10-3 and TRBJ2-7, with D unclear. The V end was cut by 2 bases, the J end by 6 bases, with 8 bases between. The CDR3 sequence is 12 residues long. Germline V gene lookup returns CDR1 ENHRY and CDR2 SYGVKD. The CDR3 loop reads CAISENPFEQYF. The CDR3 bases are TGTGCCATCAGTGAGAATCCTTTCGAGCAGTACTTC.

The chain links TRBV16 to TRBJ1-2; TRBD1 aligns across 7 bases. The length of the CDR3 is 13 residues. Germline trimming cut 2 bases from V and 6 bases from J; bases unmatched to any gene: 3. CDR1 is KGHSY, CDR2 FQNENV, per germline. The CDR3 bases are TGTGCCAGCAGCCAACAGGGGGTGAATGGCTACACCTTC. Translated: CASSQQGVNGYTF.

The genes are TRBV10-3 and TRBJ2-7; D is perhaps TRBD1 (6 bases). Germline-derived CDR1 and CDR2 are ENHRY and SYGVKD. V dropped 6 bases and J dropped 6 bases, with 9 bases sitting between them. The CDR3 loop spans 11 amino acids. The CDR3 spells CAISVGGEQYF. CDR3 DNA: TGTGCCATCAGCGTAGGGGGCGAGCAGTACTTC.

The CDR3 sequence: CASSQSWARRQNIQYF. CDR3 sequence (DNA): TGCGCCAGCAGTCAATCTTGGGCCAGGCGCCAAAACATTCAGTACTTC. The chain combines TRBV23-1 with TRBJ2-4; D call uncertain. TRBV23-1 is identified as an open reading frame with a role that is uncertain. The V gene lost 0 bases and the J gene lost 5 bases, with 14 bases spanning the gap. The CDR3 has 16 amino acids.

The chain joins TRBV5-4 to TRBJ2-7, with D perhaps matching TRBD1 (5 bases). CDR1 is SGHNT and CDR2 is YYREEE in the germline V gene (reference sequence). Trimming shortened V by 6 bases and J by 4 bases, and 17 bases separated the two germline ends. The CDR3 runs to 14 residues. In DNA form, the CDR3 reads TGTGCCAGCACCAAGTCAGGTGGGGCGTACGAGCAGTACTTC. Its protein is CASTKSGGAYEQYF.

V usage is TRBV6-5 and J usage is TRBJ1-2; D gene unclear. The CDR3 covers 15 residues. Trimming removed 0 bases from V and 0 bases from J, with 8 bases in between. The germline gives CDR1 MNHEY, CDR2 SVGAGI. The CDR3 here is CASSYSRTANYGYTF. The CDR3, as DNA: TGTGCCAGCAGTTACTCGAGAACCGCTAACTATGGCTACACCTTC.

The gene calls are TRBV5-6 and TRBJ1-2; no definite D call. Germline V gives CDR1 SGHDT, CDR2 YYEEEE. Trimming cost V 4 bases and J 5 bases, with 9 bases left between them. This CDR3 contains 12 residues. CDR3 sequence (DNA): TGTGCCAGCAGCCCCCGTCCTTATGGCTACACCTTC. Its translation is CASSPRPYGYTF.

This clone appeared a single time. The chain combines TRBV2 with TRBJ2-2; D call uncertain. Germline values: CDR1 SNHLY, CDR2 FYNNEI. This CDR3 region has 12 residues. V dropped 6 bases and J dropped 6 bases, with 8 bases sitting between them. The CDR3 here is CASRESPGELFF. The DNA of the CDR3 is TGTGCCAGCAGAGAGAGCCCCGGGGAGCTGTTTTTT.